The sequence of this T cell receptor beta chain was determined in a study of shared clonotypes between healthy human individuals (dated by TCRdb to 2018 to 2021). Study-wide context: Three men and a couple of women, aged 18 to 49 years, made up the cohort. For each donor, CD4 naive and CD4 memory were each given three plates, CD8 naive was given two plates, and CD8 memory was given one plate. To increase sequencing depth and limit assay-specific biases, TCR repertoire library preparation and sequencing were carried out by different laboratories using diverse techniques. To estimate repertoire size and how much clonotypes are shared between individuals, the study performed deep sequencing of blood TCR repertoires from 4 to 6 healthy adults. Each donor's leukapheresis produced roughly between roughly 0.9 and 8.9 billion PBMCs.

Overall results and qualifications from the work: Estimated clonotype richness was generally larger for naive than for memory subsets. Only blood was sampled, and tissue TCR repertoires likely differ from those in blood. When a few donors were compared, the shared fraction of clonotypes was about 5% for naive CD4, approximately 3.3% for naive CD8, 2.3% for memory CD4, and around 0.4% for memory CD8. Based on pairwise subsampling, the degree of clonotype sharing among donors was expected to be affected by sequencing depth. Higher generation probabilities were observed for clonotypes shared by all four sorted-subset donors than for non-shared clonotypes. Rarefaction of sorted-subset datasets indicated incomplete sequencing despite the large sequencing depth. The small number of donors limited the genetic and exposure-history diversity represented.

Healthy HIV-negative adults with no recently reported acute infections or vaccinations were included as donors. Only Caucasian adults living in Nashville, Tennessee, USA were represented among the donors. CD4+ T cells were enriched through magnetic negative selection, after which naive cells were positively selected on CD45RA and the remaining negative fraction served as the memory subset. Blood was obtained by leukapheresis, after which PBMCs were separated by Ficoll-Histopaque density gradient centrifugation and cryopreserved in liquid nitrogen vapor phase. Analytical flow cytometry was used to check the purity and quantity of every magnetically sorted T cell population. From each sorted fraction, genomic DNA was isolated and quantified by UV absorbance on a Nanodrop 2000c. Using the deep immunoSEQ assay, TCR CDR3 regions were amplified from genomic DNA by multiplex PCR. Extracted genomic DNA from each cell subset was distributed evenly across all wells of several immunoSEQ 96-well plates, and each plate was treated as a replicate. For sorted subsets, each replicate PCR was loaded with 200 to 250 ng genomic DNA, equivalent to 25,000 to 35,000 T cell genomes. Purified libraries were measured with a Qubit 3.0 fluorometer, size-checked on a Bioanalyzer 2100, and measured again with the KAPA Library Quantification kit. Each immunoSEQ 96-well plate was sequenced on its own single-read 150-cycle Illumina NextSeq 550 flow cell. Turning to the authors' computational methods: Because the immunoSEQ output included only junctional sequences and no quality scores, the filtering could not be the same as the filtering used for full-length reads. To assign V/J genes and CDR3, sequences were annotated against IMGT germline references using PyIR, a Python wrapper for IgBLAST v1.9. Any read was removed if the V/J assignment was weak (E-value above 1e-6), the CDR3 was missing, or the read contained stop codons, out-of-frame junctions, or ambiguous translated residues. V3J clonotypes were defined as sequences sharing the same inferred V gene, J gene, and CDR3 amino acid sequence. The percentage overlap between two repertoires was calculated by dividing the number of shared unique clonotypes by the size of the smaller repertoire. Repertoire richness was assessed with RTK rarefaction, the Chao1 estimator, and Recon v2.1 estimates of unobserved clonotypes. OLGA was used to compute generation probabilities for all TCRbeta clonotypes that the gDNA method yielded from a handful of donors. Drawn from immuneACCESS, this table holds only the in-frame rearrangements with V and J called that TCRdb kept. Clones are partly lost; checked studies trace under half to an unresolved V gene and leave the rest unexplained. That table supplies the V and J calls and clone size; D and trimming were determined from the DNA. For this sample there are about 1 million clones; 75% appear just once. The ten biggest clones cover approximately 1.5% of the sample.

V and J lose 0 bases and 6 bases, and a span of 17 bases separates them. From its cysteine to its phenylalanine, the CDR3 spans 16 amino acids. The kept DNA is CDR3 alone, 48 bases in frame from the first base. CDR1 and CDR2 (SGHNT, YYREEE) derive from the germline V gene (reference sequence). In regard to this clone: What antigen it recognizes has not been identified. Base quality data are lacking; no much larger clone is found one base away.

The chain was built from TRBV5-4 and TRBJ2-3; TRBD2 is perhaps the D gene, given 7 matching bases. The sequencing input was memory CD4+ T cells sorted from blood. The intended sense of this specimen's cell subset or site label: CD45RA-negative fraction. This sequence originates from a young man in good health. The CDR3 amino acid sequence is: CASSLVMGGAVDTQYF. The DNA sequence is TGTGCCAGCAGCTTGGTGATGGGGGGGGCGGTGGATACGCAGTATTTT.